The 20 T cell receptor beta chains presented below share a single source sample, sequenced in a study of patients and donors after allogeneic stem cell transplantation. In TCRdb, the RT-PCR reads were re-called with MiXCR into one record per CDR3 protein. The repertoire holds about a million distinct CDR3 sequences, with roughly 18% as singletons. The sample was blood, either unsorted or a sorted T cell fraction (not recorded which). These receptors all stem from a human donor who was either an allogeneic HSCT recipient or a stem cell or donor lymphocyte infusion donor (not recorded which). It is not recorded whose cells these are; they may come from a transplant donor.

There are many counts of this clonotype. The V gene is TRBV12-3 or TRBV12-4, the J gene TRBJ2-3; D remains ambiguous. V dropped 3 bases and J dropped 0 bases, with 13 bases sitting between them. The length of the CDR3 is 16 residues. CDR3 amino acids: CASSLEMHRSTDTQYF. CDR3 DNA: TGTGCCAGCAGTTTGGAAATGCATAGAAGCACAGATACGCAGTATTTT.

The table lists this clonotype with a few counts. This sequence joins TRBV11-2 and TRBJ2-4, with 7 bases identical to TRBD1. V trimming: 6 bases; J trimming: 13 bases; junction bases outside the gene matches: 6. This CDR3 spans 11 amino acids. Germline values: CDR1 SGHAT, CDR2 FQNNGV. CDR3 residues: CASRTGTDQYF. The CDR3 nucleotides are TGTGCCAGCAGAACCGGGACAGACCAGTACTTC.

This clonotype was picked up a small number of times. J is TRBJ1-1 and V is TRBV25-1; unclear D gene. Trimming pared 6 bases from V and 1 base from J, leaving 15 bases between. The CDR3 consists of 15 residues. CDR1 is MGHDK and CDR2 is SYGVNS in the germline V gene. This CDR3 is CASSQEGLGNTEAFF. CDR3 coding DNA: TGTGCCAGCAGCCAAGAAGGGCTCGGGAACACTGAAGCTTTCTTT.

This clonotype turned up a few times. This sequence joins TRBV20-1 and TRBJ2-2; tentatively, D is TRBD1 (5 bases). The CDR3 covers 17 residues. V was clipped by 0 bases and J by 6 bases, with 20 bases between them. The germline gives CDR1 DFQATT, CDR2 SNEGSKA (reference sequence). CDR3 loop: CSARDQLTKWGAGELFF. In DNA form, the CDR3 reads TGCAGTGCTAGAGATCAACTAACAAAGTGGGGCGCCGGGGAGCTGTTTTTT.

This clonotype was seen a handful of times. V and J are TRBV27 and TRBJ2-7; D ambiguous. The CDR3 loop spans 13 amino acids. Per the germline V gene, CDR1 is MNHEY and CDR2 is SMNVEV (reference sequence). V was clipped by 6 bases and J by 3 bases, with 12 bases between them. This chain's CDR3 is CASRNFPHYEQYF. CDR3 in DNA: TGTGCCAGCAGGAATTTCCCCCACTACGAGCAGTACTTC.

The chain carries TRBV3-1 and TRBJ2-7, with a weak D call TRBD2 (6 bases). The CDR3 covers 14 residues. CDR1 LGHDT and CDR2 YNNKEL come from the germline V gene (reference sequence). Deletions cut 2 bases from V and 6 bases from J, with 14 bases between. DNA for the CDR3: TGTGCCAGCAGCCAAATGGGGGGAACATCCGAGCAGTACTTC. This encodes CASSQMGGTSEQYF.

The V gene is TRBV27, the J gene TRBJ2-7; no reliable D call. CDR1 and CDR2 from the germline V gene are MNHEY and SMNVEV (reference sequence). The V end lost 2 bases, the J end lost 9 bases, and 14 bases lay between the germline ends. There are 13 residues in the CDR3. The CDR3 bases are TGTGCCAGCAGTTTAAGGTCGTCAGGACGGCAGTACTTC. Translated: CASSLRSSGRQYF.

Many counts were recorded for this clonotype. The CDR3 loop reads CASSLGSGELFF. DNA for the CDR3: TGTGCCAGCAGTTTAGGTTCGGGGGAGCTGTTTTTT. The chain joins TRBV12-3 or TRBV12-4 to TRBJ2-2; no clear D gene. The CDR3 spans 12 residues. Trimming took 1 base from V and 8 from J, leaving 5 bases between them.

The rearrangement joins TRBV5-5 to TRBJ2-7; tentative D call: TRBD1 (6 bases). Per the germline V gene, CDR1 is SGHKS and CDR2 is YYEKEE (reference sequence). The CDR3 sequence is 13 residues long. V was pared by 1 base and J by 6 bases, with 11 bases between. CDR3 region: CASSLPTGLEQYF. DNA for the CDR3: TGTGCCAGCAGCTTGCCGACAGGCCTCGAGCAGTACTTC.

This clonotype was seen only a few times. CDR3 DNA: TGCAGCGTTGACGACGGGACTACCTACACAGATACGCAGTATTTT. It yields the protein CSVDDGTTYTDTQYF. The chain links TRBV29-1 to TRBJ2-3, with 7 bases lining up with TRBD2. V lost 3 bases to trimming and J lost 2 bases; unmatched junction nucleotides: 8. The V gene's germline CDR1 is SQVTM and CDR2 ANQGSEA. The CDR3 contains 15 residues.

The sample holds a few counts of this clonotype. The J gene is TRBJ2-7, the V gene TRBV20-1; D not resolved. The V gene's germline CDR1 is DFQATT and CDR2 SNEGSKA (reference sequence). V lost 0 bases and J 3 bases, leaving 9 bases between the germline ends. The CDR3 runs to 13 residues. CDR3 nucleotide sequence: TGCAGTGCTAGAGATTTGCCTCGCTACGAGCAGTACTTC. This encodes CSARDLPRYEQYF.

This clonotype has more than one count but fewer than ten. CDR3 region: CASSRLRENTEAFF. DNA for the CDR3: TGTGCCAGCAGTCGACTCAGGGAGAACACTGAAGCTTTCTTT. The V gene is TRBV6-2 or TRBV6-3, the J gene TRBJ1-1, with D perhaps matching TRBD1 (5 bases). The germline V and J ends were trimmed by 5 bases and 1 base, with 11 bases remaining between them. Looked up from germline, CDR1 is MNHEY and CDR2 is SVGEGT. This CDR3 region has 14 residues.

The chain employs TRBV30 and TRBJ2-3, with D unclear. Per germline, CDR1 GTSNPN and CDR2 SVGIG (reference sequence). V lost 2 bases, J lost 6 bases, and 9 bases lay in between. The CDR3 extends over 12 amino acids. CDR3 nucleotides: TGTGCCTGGAGTAATACAGCGGATACGCAGTATTTT. It encodes CAWSNTADTQYF. The full variable domain, in which reference TRBV30 and TRBJ2-3 provide the parts outside the CDR3, is SQTIHQWPATLVQPVGSPLSLECTVEGTSNPNLYWYRQAAGRGLQLLFYSVGIGQISSEVPQNLSASRPQDRQFILSSKKLLLSDSGFYLCAWSNTADTQYFGPGTRLTVL.

V is TRBV4-1 and J is TRBJ1-2; TRBD1 is a possible D gene (6 bases). CDR1 is MGHRA, CDR2 YSYEKL, per germline. V gave up 0 bases and J gave up 4 bases, with 18 bases separating them. The CDR3 extends over 17 amino acids. Written as DNA, the CDR3 is TGCGCCAGCAGCCAAGAGGCTTCGACAGGTCTCATCTATGGCTACACCTTC. This translates into CASSQEASTGLIYGYTF.

The count of this clonotype is one. The genes are TRBV2 and TRBJ2-1; D remains ambiguous. V shed 1 base and J shed 3 bases, with 22 bases lying between them. The CDR3 consists of 19 residues. Germline V gene lookup returns CDR1 SNHLY and CDR2 FYNNEI. DNA of the CDR3: TGTGCCAGCAGTGAAGAACGTTTTCAACCGGGCGGATTCTACAATGAGCAGTTCTTC. Its protein product is CASSEERFQPGGFYNEQFF.

In its sample, this clonotype was seen a few times. The gene calls are TRBV3-1 and TRBJ2-4; D possibly corresponds to TRBD1 (5 bases). Germline V gene sequence: CDR1 LGHDT, CDR2 YNNKEL (reference sequence). Trimming took 0 bases from V and 1 from J, leaving 13 bases between them. The CDR3 sequence is 17 residues long. Here the CDR3 DNA reads TGTGCCAGCAGCCAAGAAGATTCAGGGCTGGCCAAAAACATTCAGTACTTC. Translation: CASSQEDSGLAKNIQYF.

The chain is built from TRBV12-3 or TRBV12-4 and TRBJ1-5; D gene ambiguous. The CDR3 consists of 12 residues. Trimming cost V 5 bases and J 4 bases, with 6 bases left between them. The CDR3 sequence is CASSVDNQPQHF. DNA for the CDR3: TGTGCCAGCAGTGTGGATAATCAGCCCCAGCATTTT.

A few counts support this clonotype. The gene calls are TRBV12-3 or TRBV12-4 and TRBJ2-5; the match to TRBD1 covers 9 bases. Losses at the gene ends were 6 bases for V and 5 bases for J; bases not matched to a gene: 7. This CDR3 contains 14 residues. The CDR3 here is CASSPGQGGETQYF. The CDR3 bases are TGTGCCAGCAGCCCGGGACAGGGTGGGGAGACCCAGTACTTC.

This clonotype was counted at least ten times. V is TRBV5-1 and J is TRBJ1-4; D is perhaps TRBD1 (6 bases). V lost 4 bases and J 0 bases, leaving 10 bases between the germline ends. Looked up from germline, CDR1 is SGHRS and CDR2 is YFSETQ. The CDR3 spans 15 residues. CDR3 residues: CASSPDRATNEKLFF. The DNA for the CDR3 is TGCGCCAGCAGCCCGGACAGAGCAACTAATGAAAAACTGTTTTTT.

V and J are TRBV30 and TRBJ1-1; D might be TRBD1 (5 bases). The V end was cut by 5 bases, the J end by 0 bases, with 7 bases between. The length of the CDR3 is 12 residues. Germline V gene sequence: CDR1 GTSNPN, CDR2 SVGIG (reference sequence). The CDR3 loop is CAWGTVNTEAFF. The CDR3 region has the DNA TGTGCCTGGGGGACGGTGAACACTGAAGCTTTCTTT.